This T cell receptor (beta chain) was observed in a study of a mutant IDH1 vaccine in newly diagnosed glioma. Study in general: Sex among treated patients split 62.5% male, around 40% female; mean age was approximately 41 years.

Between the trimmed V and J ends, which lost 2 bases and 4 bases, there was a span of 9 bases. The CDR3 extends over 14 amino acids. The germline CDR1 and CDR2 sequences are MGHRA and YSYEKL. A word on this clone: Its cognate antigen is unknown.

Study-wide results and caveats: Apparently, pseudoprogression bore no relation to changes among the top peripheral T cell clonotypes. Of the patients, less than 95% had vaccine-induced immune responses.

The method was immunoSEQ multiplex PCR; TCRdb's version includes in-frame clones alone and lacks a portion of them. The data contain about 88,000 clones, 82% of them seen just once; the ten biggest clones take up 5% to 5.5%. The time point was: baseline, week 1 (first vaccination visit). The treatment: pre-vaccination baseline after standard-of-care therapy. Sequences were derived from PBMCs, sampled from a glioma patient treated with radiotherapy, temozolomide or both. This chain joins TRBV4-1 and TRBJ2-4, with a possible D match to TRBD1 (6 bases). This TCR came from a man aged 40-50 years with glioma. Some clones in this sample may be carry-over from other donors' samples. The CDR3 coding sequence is TGCGCCAGCAGCCAACCCGGACAGAAAAACATTCAGTACTTC. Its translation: CASSQPGQKNIQYF.